This record concerns one TCR beta chain sequence. This sample was included in a study of blood T cell repertoires in COVID-19. About the research overall: Material from acute and convalescent COVID-19 was sourced from the United States, Italy and Spain.

In the study's own analysis: Reference gene primer amplification gave estimated nucleated cell counts. Produced via immunoSEQ multiplex PCR; TCRdb's table is partial and in-frame only. D and trimming were read from the DNA, whereas the V and J calls and clone size are those reported in that table. The sample includes tens of thousands of clones, 85% to 90% seen only once; the top ten take approximately 3%. Germline CDR1 MNHEY, CDR2 SMNVEV (reference sequence). The CDR3 is 14 amino acids. Deletions cut 2 bases from V and 1 base from J, with 9 bases between. Sequencing input: peripheral blood. This TCR was recovered from a man aged 50-60 years with active COVID-19. J is TRBJ2-7 and V is TRBV27; weak D call: TRBD2 (6 bases). The CDR3 sequence: CASSLRGFSYEQYF. The CDR3 DNA is TGTGCCAGCAGTTTACGGGGGTTTTCCTACGAGCAGTACTTC.